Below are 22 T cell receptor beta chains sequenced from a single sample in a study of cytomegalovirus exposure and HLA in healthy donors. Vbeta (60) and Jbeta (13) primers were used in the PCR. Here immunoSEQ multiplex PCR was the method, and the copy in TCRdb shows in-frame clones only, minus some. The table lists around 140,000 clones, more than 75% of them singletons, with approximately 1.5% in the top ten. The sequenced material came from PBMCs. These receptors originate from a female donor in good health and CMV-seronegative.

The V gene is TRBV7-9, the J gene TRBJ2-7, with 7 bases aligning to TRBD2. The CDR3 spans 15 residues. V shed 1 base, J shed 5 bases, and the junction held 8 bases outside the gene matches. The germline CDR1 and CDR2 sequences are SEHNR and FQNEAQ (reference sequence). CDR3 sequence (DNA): TGTGCCAGCAGCTTAGGGGGAGGGCCGAGGGACGAGCAGTACTTC. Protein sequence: CASSLGGGPRDEQYF.

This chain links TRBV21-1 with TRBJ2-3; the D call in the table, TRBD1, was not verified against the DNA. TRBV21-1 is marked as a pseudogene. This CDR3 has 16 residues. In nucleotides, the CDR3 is TGTGCCAGCACCCCTCCGGGACAGGGCTACACAGATACGCAGTATTTT. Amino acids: CASTPPGQGYTDTQYF.

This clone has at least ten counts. The CDR3 region has the DNA TGTGCCAGCAGCCAAGATCAAGTAGAGGGTCCGGACTACGAGCAGTACTTC. It yields the protein CASSQDQVEGPDYEQYF. This chain links TRBV4-2 with TRBJ2-7; TRBD2 is a possible D gene (5 bases). The V gene's germline CDR1 is LGHNA and CDR2 YNFKEQ. The CDR3 is 17 residues long. Trimming took off 0 bases at V and 3 bases at J, with 18 bases between the two ends.

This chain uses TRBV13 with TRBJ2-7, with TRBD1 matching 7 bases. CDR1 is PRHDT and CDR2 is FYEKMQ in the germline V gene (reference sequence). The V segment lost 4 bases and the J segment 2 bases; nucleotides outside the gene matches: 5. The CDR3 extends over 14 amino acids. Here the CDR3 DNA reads TGTGCCAGCAGCTCGGGACAGCAAACCTACGAGCAGTACTTC. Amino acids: CASSSGQQTYEQYF.

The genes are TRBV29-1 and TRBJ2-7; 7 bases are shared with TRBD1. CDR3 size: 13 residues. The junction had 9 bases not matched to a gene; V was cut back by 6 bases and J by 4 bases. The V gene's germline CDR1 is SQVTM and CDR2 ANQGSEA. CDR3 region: CSVGDRVNYEQYF. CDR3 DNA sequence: TGCAGCGTCGGTGACAGGGTCAATTACGAGCAGTACTTC.

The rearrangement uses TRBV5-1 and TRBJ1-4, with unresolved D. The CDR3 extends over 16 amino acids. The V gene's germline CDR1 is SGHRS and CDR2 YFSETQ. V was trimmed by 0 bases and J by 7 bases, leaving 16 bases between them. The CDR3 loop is CASSLEVPDPGEKLFF. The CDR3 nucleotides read TGCGCCAGCAGCTTGGAAGTTCCGGATCCGGGTGAAAAACTGTTTTTT.

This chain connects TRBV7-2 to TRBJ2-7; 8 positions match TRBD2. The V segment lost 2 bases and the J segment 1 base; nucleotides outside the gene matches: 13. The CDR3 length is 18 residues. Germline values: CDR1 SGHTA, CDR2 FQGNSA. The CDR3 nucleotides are TGTGCCAGCAGCTTATGGAGCGGGAGCTCGGCGGTGTCCTACGAGCAGTACTTC. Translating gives CASSLWSGSSAVSYEQYF. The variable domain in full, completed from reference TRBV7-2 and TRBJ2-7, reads GAGVSQSPSNKVTEKGKDVELRCDPISGHTALYWYRQSLGQGLEFLIYFQGNSAPDKSGLPSDRFSAERTGGSVSTLTIQRTQQEDSAVYLCASSLWSGSSAVSYEQYFGPGTRLTVT.

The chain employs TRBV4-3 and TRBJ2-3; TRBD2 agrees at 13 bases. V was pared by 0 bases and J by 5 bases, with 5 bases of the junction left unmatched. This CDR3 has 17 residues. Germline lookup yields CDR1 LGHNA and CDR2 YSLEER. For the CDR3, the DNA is TGCGCCAGCAGCCAAGATTGGACTAGCGGGAGTGGAGATACGCAGTATTTT. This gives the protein CASSQDWTSGSGDTQYF.

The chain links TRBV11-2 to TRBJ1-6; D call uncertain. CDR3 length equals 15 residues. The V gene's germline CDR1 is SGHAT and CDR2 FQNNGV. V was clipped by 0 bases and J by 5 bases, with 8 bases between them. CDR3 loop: CASSLEWQDNSPLHF. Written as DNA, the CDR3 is TGTGCCAGCAGCTTAGAATGGCAGGATAATTCACCCCTCCACTTT.

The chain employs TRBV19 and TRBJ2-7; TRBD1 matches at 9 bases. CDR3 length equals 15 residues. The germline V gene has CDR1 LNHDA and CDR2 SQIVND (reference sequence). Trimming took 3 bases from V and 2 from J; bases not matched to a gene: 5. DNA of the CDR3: TGTGCCAGTAGTATCAATGGGGACAGGGCCTACGAGCAGTACTTC. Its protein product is CASSINGDRAYEQYF.

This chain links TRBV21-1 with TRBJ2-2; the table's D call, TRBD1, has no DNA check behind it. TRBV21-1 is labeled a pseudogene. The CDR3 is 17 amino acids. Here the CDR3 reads CASSKAGQGINTGELFF. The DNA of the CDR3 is TGTGCCAGCAGCAAAGCGGGGCAGGGGATCAACACCGGGGAGCTGTTTTTT.

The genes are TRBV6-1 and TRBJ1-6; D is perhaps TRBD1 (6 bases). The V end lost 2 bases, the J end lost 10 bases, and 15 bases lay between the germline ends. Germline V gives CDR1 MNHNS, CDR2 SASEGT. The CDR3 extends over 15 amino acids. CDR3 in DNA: TGTGCCAGCAGTGAACCCGTTCAGGGGTCCTCACCCCTCCACTTT. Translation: CASSEPVQGSSPLHF.

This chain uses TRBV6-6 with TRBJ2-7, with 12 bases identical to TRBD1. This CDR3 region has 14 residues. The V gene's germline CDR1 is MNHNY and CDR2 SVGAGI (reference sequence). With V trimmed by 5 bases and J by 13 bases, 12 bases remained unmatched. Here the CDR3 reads CASSNPGTGGAGYF. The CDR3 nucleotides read TGTGCCAGCAGTAACCCCGGGACAGGGGGCGCGGGTTACTTC.

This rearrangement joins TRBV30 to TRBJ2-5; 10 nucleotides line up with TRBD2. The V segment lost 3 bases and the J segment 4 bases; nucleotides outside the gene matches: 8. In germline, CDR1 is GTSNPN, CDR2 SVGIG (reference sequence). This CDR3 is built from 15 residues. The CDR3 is CAWSPSGRFGETQYF. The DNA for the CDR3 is TGTGCCTGGAGCCCTAGCGGGAGATTTGGAGAGACCCAGTACTTC.

The CDR3 region has the DNA TGCGCCAGCAGCCAAGATGGGCAGGGGGACTATGGCTACACCTTC. Translated: CASSQDGQGDYGYTF. This chain links TRBV4-3 with TRBJ1-2, with 7 bases lining up with TRBD1. Germline values: CDR1 LGHNA, CDR2 YSLEER. The CDR3 extends over 15 amino acids. The V and J ends lost 0 bases and 3 bases, in that order; junction bases with no gene match: 4.

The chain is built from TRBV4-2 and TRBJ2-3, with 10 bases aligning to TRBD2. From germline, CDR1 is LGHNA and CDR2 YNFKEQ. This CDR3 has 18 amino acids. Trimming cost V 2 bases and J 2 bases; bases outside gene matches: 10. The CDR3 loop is CASSQSFSGRSPTDTQYF. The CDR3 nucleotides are TGTGCCAGCAGCCAATCATTTAGCGGGAGGTCCCCCACAGATACGCAGTATTTT.

CDR3 bases: TGCGCCAGCAGCGTGGACTCTAAATACAATGAGCAGTTCTTC. Translating gives CASSVDSKYNEQFF. The chain couples TRBV5-1 to TRBJ2-1, with D possibly TRBD2 on 5 matching bases. Germline V gene lookup returns CDR1 SGHRS and CDR2 YFSETQ. The CDR3 is 14 residues long. The ends were cut back, 4 bases at V and 4 bases at J, with 12 bases in the middle. The variable domain in full, with the rest retrieved from reference TRBV5-1 and TRBJ2-1, is KAGVTQTPRYLIKTRGQQVTLSCSPISGHRSVSWYQQTPGQGLQFLFEYFSETQRNKGNFPGRFSGRQFSNSRSEMNVSTLELGDSALYLCASSVDSKYNEQFFGPGTRLTVL.

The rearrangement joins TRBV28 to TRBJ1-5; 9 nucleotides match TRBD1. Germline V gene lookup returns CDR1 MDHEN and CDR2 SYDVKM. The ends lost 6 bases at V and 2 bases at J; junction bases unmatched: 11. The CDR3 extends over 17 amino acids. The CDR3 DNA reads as TGTGCCAGCAGCCCTATGGGACAGGGAATAGGCAATCAGCCCCAGCATTTT. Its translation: CASSPMGQGIGNQPQHF.

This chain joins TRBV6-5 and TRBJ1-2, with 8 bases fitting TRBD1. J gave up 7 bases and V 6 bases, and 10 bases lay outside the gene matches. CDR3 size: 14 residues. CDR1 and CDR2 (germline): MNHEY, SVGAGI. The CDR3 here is CASRLPGQGFGYTF. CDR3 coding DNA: TGTGCCAGCAGACTCCCTGGACAGGGATTTGGCTACACCTTC.

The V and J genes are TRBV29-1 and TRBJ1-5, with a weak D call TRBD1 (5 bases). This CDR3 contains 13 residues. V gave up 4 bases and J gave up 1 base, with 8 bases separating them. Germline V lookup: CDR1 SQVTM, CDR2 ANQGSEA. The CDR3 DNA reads TGCAGCGTTGGCGGGACCAGCAATCAGCCCCAGCATTTT. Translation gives CSVGGTSNQPQHF.

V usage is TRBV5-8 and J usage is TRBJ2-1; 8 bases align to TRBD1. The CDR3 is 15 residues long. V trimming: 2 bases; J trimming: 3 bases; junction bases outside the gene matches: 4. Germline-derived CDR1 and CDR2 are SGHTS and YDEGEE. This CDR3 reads CASSFGQGNYNEQFF. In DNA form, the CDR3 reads TGTGCCAGCAGCTTCGGACAGGGAAACTACAATGAGCAGTTCTTC.

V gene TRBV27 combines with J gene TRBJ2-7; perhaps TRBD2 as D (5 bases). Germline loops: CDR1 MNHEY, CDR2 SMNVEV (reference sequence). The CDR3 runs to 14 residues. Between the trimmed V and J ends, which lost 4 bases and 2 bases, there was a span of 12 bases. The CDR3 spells CASSSDRAAYEQYF. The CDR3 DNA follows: TGTGCCAGCAGTTCCGACCGAGCGGCCTACGAGCAGTACTTC.